Presented here are 10 T cell receptor beta chains from one specimen sequenced in a study of blood T cell repertoires in COVID-19. TCRdb's table, derived via immunoSEQ multiplex PCR, lists solely in-frame clones and lacks some. Of some 160,000 clones in the sample, around 84% are singletons; the top ten hold roughly 8.6%. Sample: PBMCs or T cells enriched from blood (not recorded which). The receptors come from a woman between 45 and 60 years old who had recovered from COVID-19.

The CDR3 DNA reads TGTGCCAGCAGCTTAGGGGGACTAGCGGGAGTCTACGAGCAGTACTTC. Translated, it gives CASSLGGLAGVYEQYF. This rearrangement joins TRBV13 to TRBJ2-7; TRBD2 matches at 14 bases. CDR3 size: 16 residues. The V segment lost 0 bases and the J segment 3 bases; nucleotides outside the gene matches: 1. Germline-derived CDR1 and CDR2 are PRHDT and FYEKMQ (reference sequence).

The chain couples TRBV29-1 to TRBJ1-2; 7 nucleotides align to TRBD1. Germline V gene lookup returns CDR1 SQVTM and CDR2 ANQGSEA. The CDR3 runs 14 residues. V gave up 6 bases and J gave up 6 bases; unmatched junction bases: 13. The CDR3 is CSVQSSDRIDGYTF. Here the CDR3 DNA reads TGCAGCGTCCAATCCTCGGACAGGATAGATGGCTACACCTTC.

The chain recombines TRBV11-2 with TRBJ2-3; no clear D gene. The germline V and J ends were trimmed by 3 bases and 5 bases, with 3 bases remaining between them. Germline V gene sequence: CDR1 SGHAT, CDR2 FQNNGV. The CDR3 extends over 11 amino acids. In DNA, the CDR3 is TGTGCCAGCAGCTTCAAAGATACGCAGTATTTT. Protein product: CASSFKDTQYF.

CDR3 coding DNA: TGTGCCAGCTCGGGAGGACAGGGAAAAGGACAGGGCACTGAAGCTTTCTTT. This translates into CASSGGQGKGQGTEAFF. This chain uses TRBV18 with TRBJ1-1; TRBD1 matches 8 bases. CDR3 size: 17 residues. CDR1 and CDR2 (germline): KGHSH, LQKENI. V shed 6 bases, J shed 4 bases, and the junction held 16 bases outside the gene matches.

The chain has TRBV5-6 and TRBJ2-6; D is undetermined. From germline, CDR1 is SGHDT and CDR2 YYEEEE. This CDR3 is 18 amino acids long. With 4 bases removed from V and 0 bases from J, the gap between germline ends came to 17 bases. This CDR3 reads CASSLAVGPHSGANVLTF. CDR3 nucleotide sequence: TGTGCCAGCAGCCTGGCGGTGGGCCCTCACTCTGGGGCCAACGTCCTGACTTTC.

This sequence joins TRBV29-1 and TRBJ1-1; 9 bases align to TRBD1. Germline trimming cut 6 bases from V and 1 base from J; bases unmatched to any gene: 9. The CDR3 sequence is 15 residues long. Germline lookup yields CDR1 SQVTM and CDR2 ANQGSEA. The CDR3 here is CSVAGQGLWNTEAFF. The CDR3 coding sequence is TGCAGCGTCGCGGGACAGGGCTTATGGAACACTGAAGCTTTCTTT.

This clone was counted ten times or more. The genes are TRBV18 and TRBJ2-7, with a possible D match to TRBD1 (6 bases). CDR1 and CDR2 from the germline V gene are KGHSH and LQKENI. V was shortened by 5 bases and J by 3 bases, with 20 bases between the two germline ends. The CDR3 runs to 16 residues. Written as DNA, the CDR3 is TGTGCCAGCTCAACCCCCTCAAACAGGGTTGGCTACGAGCAGTACTTC. It encodes CASSTPSNRVGYEQYF. The full variable domain, completed using reference TRBV18 and TRBJ2-7, is NAGVMQNPRHLVRRRGQEARLRCSPMKGHSHVYWYRQLPEEGLKFMVYLQKENIIDESGMPKERFSAEFPKEGPSILRIQQVVRGDSAAYFCASSTPSNRVGYEQYFGPGTRLTVT.

The chain uses TRBV19 and TRBJ1-3; D uncertain. This CDR3 is 13 amino acids long. Germline lookup yields CDR1 LNHDA and CDR2 SQIVND (reference sequence). V was pared by 4 bases and J by 1 base, with 5 bases between. DNA of the CDR3: TGTGCCAGTAGTACTGCGTCTGGAAACACCATATATTTT. Protein: CASSTASGNTIYF.

This clone has only a few counts. The chain uses TRBV18 and TRBJ2-2, with TRBD1 matching 8 bases. Per germline, CDR1 KGHSH and CDR2 LQKENI. The CDR3 is 18 amino acids. V lost 1 base to trimming and J lost 4 bases; unmatched junction nucleotides: 11. The CDR3 region has the DNA TGTGCCAGCTCACCACGGGTCCCAGGGGGCACAGGCACCGGGGAGCTGTTTTTT. Encoded protein: CASSPRVPGGTGTGELFF.

The V and J genes are TRBV6-6 and TRBJ2-7; D ambiguous. The CDR3 contains 12 residues. The ends were cut back, 5 bases at V and 5 bases at J, with 10 bases in the middle. Germline V CDR1 and CDR2: MNHNY, SVGAGI (reference sequence). DNA for the CDR3: TGTGCCAGCAGTCCCCCGGTCCACGAGCAGTACTTC. This codes for CASSPPVHEQYF.